These 16 T cell receptor beta chains were sequenced from one sample in a study of neurological immune-mediated disorders. Regarding time point: longitudinal time-point 3. TCRdb re-derived calls from the 5' RACE reads in MiXCR, one entry per CDR3 protein. There are roughly 45,000 distinct CDR3 sequences in the sample; about 13% occur only once, and about an eighth lies in the top ten. Sequencing was done on a sample of PBMCs. Receptor source: a young man in good health.

This clonotype was picked up many times. The chain couples TRBV7-3 to TRBJ2-7; 9 bases agree with TRBD1. CDR1 and CDR2 from the germline V gene are SGHTA and FQGTGA. The V and J ends lost 6 bases and 2 bases, in that order; junction bases with no gene match: 8. The CDR3 loop spans 15 amino acids. DNA of the CDR3: TGTGCCAGCAGTTTGGACAGGGGCCAAACCTACGAGCAGTACTTC. It encodes CASSLDRGQTYEQYF.

This clonotype has a count of ten or more. The chain joins TRBV10-2 to TRBJ2-1; 8 positions agree with TRBD2. V lost 4 bases to trimming and J lost 2 bases; unmatched junction nucleotides: 7. Germline V CDR1 and CDR2: WSHSY, SAAADI. CDR3 length: 16 residues. The CDR3 DNA reads as TGCGCCAGCAGTGGACCCGCGGGAGGTACCTACAATGAGCAGTTCTTC. Its translation: CASSGPAGGTYNEQFF.

This clonotype was counted many times. The rearrangement links TRBV4-2 to TRBJ1-6; D is ambiguous. Deletions cut 1 base from V and 9 bases from J, with 7 bases between. CDR3 length equals 13 residues. In germline, CDR1 is LGHNA, CDR2 YNFKEQ. For the CDR3, the DNA is TGTGCCAGCAGCCAAGTCTCGTCTTCACCCCTCCACTTT. Amino acids: CASSQVSSSPLHF.

In its sample, this clonotype ranks as medium-sized (0.01 to 0.1%). The chain links TRBV7-2 to TRBJ1-6; possibly TRBD1 for D (5 bases). Trimming shortened V by 9 bases and J by 4 bases, and 10 bases separated the two germline ends. Germline CDR1 and CDR2: SGHTA and FQGNSA. The CDR3 has 13 amino acids. CDR3 DNA sequence: TGTGCCAGTGAGGCAGGGTATAATTCACCCCTCCACTTT. It is translated as CASEAGYNSPLHF.

This clonotype has at least ten counts. The CDR3 DNA follows: TGTGCCAGCAGCCACCCCGGGCTAGAGATGTCCTACGAGCAGTACTTC. This codes for CASSHPGLEMSYEQYF. This chain links TRBV3-1 with TRBJ2-7; D uncertain. The CDR3 is 16 residues long. CDR1 LGHDT and CDR2 YNNKEL come from the germline V gene (reference sequence). Trimming removed 3 bases from V and 1 base from J, with 16 bases in between.

Comments on this clonotype: A much larger clone differs by one base, so this may be a read error. The chain carries TRBV7-8 and TRBJ2-3, with D possibly matching TRBD2 (6 bases). The V gene's germline CDR1 is SGHVS and CDR2 FQNEAQ. The CDR3 has 15 residues. CDR3 region: CASSLGARPGDMQYF. In DNA, the CDR3 is TGTGCCAGCAGCTTAGGGGCGCGGCCGGGAGATATGCAGTATTTT.

This chain links TRBV6-2 or TRBV6-3 with TRBJ2-7; D tentatively fits TRBD1 or TRBD2 (5 bases each). Germline V gene lookup returns CDR1 MNHEY and CDR2 SVGEGT. The CDR3 is 13 residues long. The V and J ends lost 5 bases and 4 bases respectively, with 12 bases between them. In DNA, the CDR3 is TGTGCCAGCAGTGCCTGGGGCGGGTACGAGCAGTACTTC. This gives the protein CASSAWGGYEQYF.

This clonotype was observed many times. This chain connects TRBV7-2 to TRBJ1-2; perhaps TRBD1 as D (5 bases). The CDR3 consists of 13 residues. CDR1 SGHTA and CDR2 FQGNSA come from the germline V gene. Trimming removed 0 bases at V and 4 bases at J, with 6 bases between. The CDR3 region has the DNA TGTGCCAGCAGCTTAGCCAGGGCCTATGGCTACACCTTC. This sequence encodes CASSLARAYGYTF.

This clonotype has ten or more counts. V is TRBV10-3 and J is TRBJ2-2; 8 bases are shared with TRBD2. The germline V gene has CDR1 ENHRY and CDR2 SYGVKD. The length of the CDR3 is 15 residues. The junction had 9 bases not matched to a gene; V was cut back by 6 bases and J by 6 bases. The CDR3 loop is CAIRQSAGDPGELFF. The CDR3 DNA follows: TGTGCCATCAGACAGTCAGCGGGAGATCCCGGGGAGCTGTTTTTT.

Notes on this clonotype: A much larger clone sits a single nucleotide away, making a read error possible. The gene calls are TRBV11-2 and TRBJ2-5; D might be TRBD2 (6 bases). Looked up from germline, CDR1 is SGHAT and CDR2 is FQNNGV. This CDR3 region has 13 residues. CDR3 loop: CANSFGGMETQYF. The DNA for the CDR3 is TGTGCCAACAGCTTTGGCGGGATGGAGACCCAGTACTTC. Drawing the rest from reference TRBV11-2 and TRBJ2-5, the complete variable domain is EAGVAQSPRYKIIEKRQSVAFWCNPISGHATLYWYQQILGQGPKLLIQFQNNGVVDDSQLPKDRFSAERLKGVDSTLKIQPAKLEDSAVYLCANSFGGMETQYFGPGTRLLVL.

This clonotype was counted only a few times. DNA for the CDR3: TGCGCCAGCAGCCCCCCTACCACTAGCGGGAGTGCGTACAATGAGCAGTTCTTC. Its protein is CASSPPTTSGSAYNEQFF. This chain links TRBV5-1 with TRBJ2-1; TRBD2 matches at 11 bases. V was pared by 4 bases and J by 4 bases, with 13 bases of the junction left unmatched. This CDR3 is 18 amino acids long. Germline V lookup: CDR1 SGHRS, CDR2 YFSETQ.

This clonotype was detected ten times or more. J is TRBJ2-3 and V is TRBV29-1; D gene unclear. The germline V and J ends were trimmed by 3 bases and 0 bases, with 13 bases remaining between them. In germline, CDR1 is SQVTM, CDR2 ANQGSEA. The CDR3 length is 15 residues. The CDR3 nucleotides read TGCAGCGTTGATAGGTTCGAGGCCAGCACAGATACGCAGTATTTT. This gives the protein CSVDRFEASTDTQYF.

CDR3 sequence reads: CASSRSAGQSSYEQYF. The CDR3 bases are TGTGCCAGTAGCAGGAGTGCGGGGCAGAGCTCCTACGAGCAGTACTTC. The rearrangement joins TRBV19 to TRBJ2-7; possible D gene TRBD2, 6 bases. This CDR3 region has 16 residues. The V gene lost 6 bases and the J gene lost 0 bases, with 18 bases spanning the gap. Per the germline V gene, CDR1 is LNHDA and CDR2 is SQIVND (reference sequence).

Concerning this clonotype: A much larger clone is a single base away; this may be a read error. The rearrangement uses TRBV20-1 and TRBJ1-5, with D unresolved. The CDR3 contains 16 residues. Germline-derived CDR1 and CDR2 are DFQATT and SNEGSKA (reference sequence). The CDR3 is CSAYSSDAYSNQSQHF. The CDR3 nucleotides are TGCAGTGCTTACTCTAGCGACGCCTATAGCAATCAGTCCCAGCATTTT.

This clonotype was seen many times. V gene TRBV2 combines with J gene TRBJ2-7, with TRBD2 matching over 8 bases. J lost 1 base, V lost 8 bases, and 7 bases had no gene match. CDR3 length: 14 amino acids. Per the germline V gene, CDR1 is SNHLY and CDR2 is FYNNEI. The chain's CDR3 is CASDEAGASYEQYF. The CDR3 DNA sequence: TGTGCCAGCGACGAAGCGGGAGCATCCTACGAGCAGTACTTC.

The rearrangement links TRBV28 to TRBJ1-1; the match to TRBD1 covers 7 bases. Per the germline V gene, CDR1 is MDHEN and CDR2 is SYDVKM. Unmatched junction bases numbered 4, after V lost 5 bases and J lost 1 base. The length of the CDR3 is 14 residues. CDR3 region: CASSMGTANTEAFF. The CDR3 DNA reads TGTGCCAGCAGTATGGGGACAGCGAACACTGAAGCTTTCTTT.